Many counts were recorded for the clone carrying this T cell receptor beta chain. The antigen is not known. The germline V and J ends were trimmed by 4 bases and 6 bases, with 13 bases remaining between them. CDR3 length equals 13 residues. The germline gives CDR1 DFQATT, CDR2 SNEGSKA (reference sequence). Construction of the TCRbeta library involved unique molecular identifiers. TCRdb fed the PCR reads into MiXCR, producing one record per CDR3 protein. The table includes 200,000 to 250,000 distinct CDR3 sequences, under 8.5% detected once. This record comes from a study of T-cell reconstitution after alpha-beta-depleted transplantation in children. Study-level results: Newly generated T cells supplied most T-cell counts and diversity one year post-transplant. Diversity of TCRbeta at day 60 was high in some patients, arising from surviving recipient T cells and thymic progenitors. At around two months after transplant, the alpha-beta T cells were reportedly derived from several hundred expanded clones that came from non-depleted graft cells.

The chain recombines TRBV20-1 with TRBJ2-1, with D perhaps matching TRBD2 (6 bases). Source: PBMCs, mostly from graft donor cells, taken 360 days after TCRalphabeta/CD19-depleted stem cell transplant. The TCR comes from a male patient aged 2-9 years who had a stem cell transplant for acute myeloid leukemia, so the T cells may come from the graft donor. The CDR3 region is CSAISGRANEQFF. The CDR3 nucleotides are TGCAGTGCTATTAGCGGTAGGGCCAATGAGCAGTTCTTC.